The 29 T cell receptor beta chains in this list originate from one sample, sequenced in a study of cytomegalovirus exposure and HLA in healthy donors. The PCR had 60 Vbeta and 13 Jbeta primers. Libraries were prepared by immunoSEQ multiplex PCR; TCRdb keeps only in-frame clonotypes and omits some of them. The profile shows under 130,000 clones, over 70% of them singletons. Material for sequencing was PBMCs. The receptor source for this set is a male donor in good health and CMV-seronegative.

The gene calls are TRBV7-2 and TRBJ2-1; 8 bases agree with TRBD2. The CDR3 runs to 15 residues. Germline V lookup: CDR1 SGHTA, CDR2 FQGNSA. V gave up 1 base and J gave up 4 bases; unmatched junction bases: 3. Written as DNA, the CDR3 is TGTGCCAGCAGCTTAGACGGGAGGGCTTACAATGAGCAGTTCTTC. Its protein is CASSLDGRAYNEQFF.

V usage is TRBV19 and J usage is TRBJ1-3, with unresolved D. CDR3 size: 15 residues. Germline lookup yields CDR1 LNHDA and CDR2 SQIVND (reference sequence). V was trimmed by 1 base and J by 4 bases, leaving 11 bases between them. The CDR3 DNA reads TGTGCCAGTAGTATAGGACCTCCGGGAGGAAACACCATATATTTT. Encoded protein: CASSIGPPGGNTIYF.

The chain uses TRBV9 and TRBJ2-1, with TRBD2 matching over 7 bases. Unmatched junction bases numbered 9, after V lost 4 bases and J lost 5 bases. In germline, CDR1 is SGDLS, CDR2 YYNGEE. The CDR3 is made up of 15 amino acids. The CDR3 sequence: CASSPPSGPDNEQFF. Written as DNA, the CDR3 is TGTGCCAGCAGCCCTCCTAGCGGTCCCGACAATGAGCAGTTCTTC.

This chain joins TRBV27 and TRBJ1-6, with 7 nucleotides matching TRBD1. Germline CDR1 MNHEY, CDR2 SMNVEV (reference sequence). The ends lost 7 bases at V and 7 bases at J; junction bases unmatched: 7. The CDR3 covers 14 residues. Written as DNA, the CDR3 is TGTGCCAGCATGACAGGGACCCTGAATTCACCCCTCCACTTT. It translates to CASMTGTLNSPLHF.

The chain employs TRBV11-1 and TRBJ2-1; 13 positions match TRBD2. The V and J ends lost 6 bases and 4 bases, in that order; junction bases with no gene match: 3. Looked up from germline, CDR1 is SGHAT and CDR2 is FQDESV (reference sequence). The CDR3 runs to 15 residues. The DNA of the CDR3 is TGTGCCAGCAGACGGACTAGCGGGAGTTACAATGAGCAGTTCTTC. This gives the protein CASRRTSGSYNEQFF.

The chain combines TRBV27 with TRBJ2-7, with a tentative D call TRBD2 (7 bases). With 2 bases removed from V and 3 bases from J, the gap between germline ends came to 14 bases. This CDR3 contains 15 residues. Germline CDR1 is MNHEY and CDR2 is SMNVEV (reference sequence). The CDR3 nucleotides read TGTGCCAGCAGTTTAAGGGGAGGGGGATACTACGAGCAGTACTTC. It translates to CASSLRGGGYYEQYF.

The chain combines TRBV30 with TRBJ2-5; 8 bases agree with TRBD2. Germline V gives CDR1 GTSNPN, CDR2 SVGIG (reference sequence). V was clipped by 2 bases and J by 5 bases; unmatched bases: 4. This CDR3 is 13 amino acids long. The CDR3 DNA sequence: TGTGCCTGGAGTTCTAGCGGGTGGGAGACCCAGTACTTC. Protein product: CAWSSSGWETQYF.

V gene TRBV5-1 combines with J gene TRBJ2-5, with 12 bases identical to TRBD2. CDR1 and CDR2 (germline): SGHRS, YFSETQ. V lost 4 bases, J lost 5 bases, and 9 bases stayed unmatched. The CDR3 spans 16 residues. The CDR3 coding sequence is TGCGCCAGCAGCACGCGGACTAGCGGGATGAGGGAGACCCAGTACTTC. Translation gives CASSTRTSGMRETQYF.

The V call is TRBV2, the J call TRBJ2-2; tentatively, D is TRBD2 (5 bases). Trimming shortened V by 3 bases and J by 5 bases, and 10 bases separated the two germline ends. Looked up from germline, CDR1 is SNHLY and CDR2 is FYNNEI. The length of the CDR3 is 14 residues. The CDR3 is CASSDEGSTGELFF. In DNA form, the CDR3 reads TGTGCCAGCAGTGATGAGGGTAGTACCGGGGAGCTGTTTTTT.

The V call is TRBV9, the J call TRBJ2-3; TRBD2 is a possible D gene (6 bases). The V end lost 3 bases, the J end lost 6 bases, and 14 bases lay between the germline ends. Per the germline V gene, CDR1 is SGDLS and CDR2 is YYNGEE. The CDR3 is 14 residues long. CDR3: CASSGWTGVDTQYF. The CDR3 DNA reads as TGTGCCAGCAGCGGCTGGACGGGGGTCGATACGCAGTATTTT.

The chain uses TRBV19 and TRBJ1-5; possible D gene TRBD1, 5 bases. V was shortened by 4 bases and J by 3 bases, with 10 bases between the two germline ends. Germline V CDR1 and CDR2: LNHDA, SQIVND (reference sequence). CDR3 size: 14 residues. Here the CDR3 reads CASSTRDFNQPQHF. CDR3 in DNA: TGTGCCAGTAGTACAAGGGACTTCAATCAGCCCCAGCATTTT.

The chain joins TRBV7-8 to TRBJ2-2; a possible D gene is TRBD1 (6 bases). Germline V gene lookup returns CDR1 SGHVS and CDR2 FQNEAQ. This CDR3 spans 15 amino acids. V dropped 5 bases and J dropped 2 bases, with 12 bases sitting between them. CDR3 sequence reads: CASSPTGKNTGELFF. DNA of the CDR3: TGTGCCAGCAGCCCAACAGGGAAAAACACCGGGGAGCTGTTTTTT.

The chain joins TRBV11-2 to TRBJ2-7, with 10 nucleotides matching TRBD2. Trimming removed 0 bases from V and 2 bases from J; junction bases left unmatched: 4. CDR1 and CDR2 (germline): SGHAT, FQNNGV. This CDR3 is 16 amino acids long. CDR3 nucleotide sequence: TGTGCCAGCAGCTTAGATCGCCTAGCGGGAGCCTACGAGCAGTACTTC. This sequence encodes CASSLDRLAGAYEQYF.

This clone was seen just once. The rearrangement links TRBV19 to TRBJ2-7; 7 nucleotides match TRBD1. The CDR3 contains 14 residues. The germline gives CDR1 LNHDA, CDR2 SQIVND (reference sequence). V was clipped by 6 bases and J by 2 bases; unmatched bases: 7. The DNA for the CDR3 is TGTGCCAGTAGCAACAGGGGCGAAACCTACGAGCAGTACTTC. It yields the protein CASSNRGETYEQYF.

The chain is built from TRBV6-6 and TRBJ2-7; 8 nucleotides line up with TRBD1. The length of the CDR3 is 14 residues. The junction had 7 bases not matched to a gene; V was cut back by 4 bases and J by 5 bases. CDR1 MNHNY and CDR2 SVGAGI come from the germline V gene (reference sequence). For the CDR3, the DNA is TGTGCCAGCAGTTCTAACGACAGGGGCCACGAGCAGTACTTC. This translates into CASSSNDRGHEQYF.

The genes are TRBV11-3 and TRBJ2-7; a possible D gene is TRBD2 (5 bases). V was trimmed by 5 bases and J by 4 bases, leaving 6 bases between them. Looked up from germline, CDR1 is SGHNT and CDR2 is YENEEA. The CDR3 contains 11 residues. CDR3 loop: CASSRTYEQYF. CDR3 nucleotides: TGTGCCAGCAGCCGGACTTACGAGCAGTACTTC.

The CDR3 region is CASSSRGEGADTQYF. The CDR3, as DNA: TGTGCCAGCAGTTCCCGGGGGGAAGGGGCAGATACGCAGTATTTT. V and J are TRBV6-1 and TRBJ2-3; the match to TRBD2 covers 7 bases. The CDR3 sequence is 15 residues long. With 5 bases clipped from V and 4 bases from J, the junction kept 9 bases outside the gene matches. Germline loops: CDR1 MNHNS, CDR2 SASEGT.

This rearrangement joins TRBV30 to TRBJ2-2, with D perhaps TRBD2 (5 bases). V was trimmed by 3 bases and J by 7 bases, leaving 15 bases between them. CDR3 length: 14 residues. Germline CDR1 and CDR2: GTSNPN and SVGIG (reference sequence). CDR3 in amino acids: CAWSHGVGGGELFF. CDR3 in DNA: TGTGCCTGGAGCCATGGGGTAGGAGGCGGGGAGCTGTTTTTT.

The chain employs TRBV6-6 and TRBJ1-6; D gene unclear. V was shortened by 7 bases and J by 4 bases, with 5 bases between the two germline ends. The germline V gene has CDR1 MNHNY and CDR2 SVGAGI (reference sequence). CDR3 length equals 12 residues. The CDR3, as DNA: TGTGCCAGCACCGTATATAATTCACCCCTCCACTTT. Translating it yields CASTVYNSPLHF.

The chain joins TRBV2 to TRBJ1-6; D gene ambiguous. Germline loops: CDR1 SNHLY, CDR2 FYNNEI. V was pared by 6 bases and J by 7 bases, with 22 bases between. This CDR3 is 17 amino acids long. The CDR3 coding sequence is TGTGCCAGCAGGACCGACACGGTTGTAGAGTGGAATTCACCCCTCCACTTT. This gives the protein CASRTDTVVEWNSPLHF.

The chain couples TRBV30 to TRBJ2-5; D gene ambiguous. Germline values: CDR1 GTSNPN, CDR2 SVGIG (reference sequence). V was cut by 3 bases and J by 9 bases, with 11 bases left in between. The CDR3 is 11 residues long. The CDR3 nucleotides read TGTGCCTGGAGCAACCAACCAGCCCAGTACTTC. This codes for CAWSNQPAQYF.

The CDR3 coding sequence is TGTGCCAGCAGTTTGTCGGGAGAGCGGTATCAGCCCCAGCATTTT. This sequence encodes CASSLSGERYQPQHF. The V call is TRBV28, the J call TRBJ1-5; no definite D call. V was pared by 3 bases and J by 5 bases, with 14 bases between. Germline values: CDR1 MDHEN, CDR2 SYDVKM. The CDR3 runs 15 residues. The full variable domain, in which reference TRBV28 and TRBJ1-5 provide the parts outside the CDR3, is DVKVTQSSRYLVKRTGEKVFLECVQDMDHENMFWYRQDPGLGLRLIYFSYDVKMKEKGDIPEGYSVSREKKERFSLILESASTNQTSMYLCASSLSGERYQPQHFGDGTRLSIL.

The table lists this clone with a few counts. The V call is TRBV10-1, the J call TRBJ2-1; no reliable D call. The CDR3 length is 13 residues. Germline V lookup: CDR1 WNHNN, CDR2 SYGVQD (reference sequence). V dropped 3 bases and J dropped 9 bases, with 12 bases sitting between them. This chain's CDR3 is CASSDTQLGEQFF. Written as DNA, the CDR3 is TGCGCCAGCAGTGATACCCAGCTAGGTGAGCAGTTCTTC.

This sequence joins TRBV6-1 and TRBJ2-5, with D unclear. The germline V gene has CDR1 MNHNS and CDR2 SASEGT. CDR3 length: 13 residues. Trimming took off 3 bases at V and 5 bases at J, with 10 bases between the two ends. In DNA, the CDR3 is TGTGCCAGCAGTGACAGTCCCTGGGAGACCCAGTACTTC. Its translation: CASSDSPWETQYF.

J is TRBJ1-1 and V is TRBV18, with 7 bases matching TRBD1. The CDR3 runs 14 residues. J gave up 4 bases and V 3 bases, and 5 bases lay outside the gene matches. The germline CDR1 and CDR2 sequences are KGHSH and LQKENI. The DNA of the CDR3 is TGTGCCAGCTCACCGACAGGGTTTGTCACTGAAGCTTTCTTT. Protein sequence: CASSPTGFVTEAFF. Full variable domain (remainder filled in from reference TRBV18 and TRBJ1-1): NAGVMQNPRHLVRRRGQEARLRCSPMKGHSHVYWYRQLPEEGLKFMVYLQKENIIDESGMPKERFSAEFPKEGPSILRIQQVVRGDSAAYFCASSPTGFVTEAFFGQGTRLTVV.

The J gene is TRBJ1-5, the V gene TRBV6-6; 7 bases are a match to TRBD1. V shed 5 bases and J 7 bases; nucleotides not matched to a gene: 8. This CDR3 comprises 14 residues. CDR1 and CDR2 (germline): MNHNY, SVGAGI (reference sequence). Written as DNA, the CDR3 is TGTGCCAGCAGTACCAGACAGGGAAACCAGCCCCAGCATTTT. Its translation is CASSTRQGNQPQHF.

The gene calls are TRBV9 and TRBJ2-7, with D perhaps matching TRBD1 (5 bases). The CDR3 is 15 amino acids. V lost 0 bases and J lost 6, with 16 bases in between. CDR1 SGDLS and CDR2 YYNGEE come from the germline V gene. In DNA, the CDR3 is TGTGCCAGCAGCGTAGAGGCACTGGGGCGAGGCGAGCAGTACTTC. Amino acids: CASSVEALGRGEQYF. Full variable domain (remainder filled in from reference TRBV9 and TRBJ2-7): DSGVTQTPKHLITATGQRVTLRCSPRSGDLSVYWYQQSLDQGLQFLIQYYNGEERAKGNILERFSAQQFPDLHSELNLSSLELGDSALYFCASSVEALGRGEQYFGPGTRLTVT.

This clone has just a few counts. This sequence joins TRBV7-2 and TRBJ1-1, with D possibly matching TRBD1 (5 bases). CDR1 and CDR2 from the germline V gene are SGHTA and FQGNSA. V was cut by 2 bases and J by 0 bases, with 10 bases left in between. CDR3 length: 15 residues. CDR3 in DNA: TGTGCCAGCAGCTTAAGTGTAGGGGTGAACACTGAAGCTTTCTTT. Its protein is CASSLSVGVNTEAFF.

J is TRBJ2-7 and V is TRBV5-1; 9 bases line up with TRBD2. With 3 bases clipped from V and 4 bases from J, the junction kept 2 bases outside the gene matches. This CDR3 has 13 residues. The germline CDR1 and CDR2 sequences are SGHRS and YFSETQ. DNA for the CDR3: TGCGCCAGCAGCTCGACTAGCGGTTACGAGCAGTACTTC. This sequence encodes CASSSTSGYEQYF.